This T cell receptor beta chain originates from a study of OX40 agonist ivuxolimab in advanced cancers. Study-level information: Ivuxolimab, which is an agonistic anti-OX40 (CD134) antibody, was administered to the patients. Hepatocellular carcinoma, melanoma, renal cell or head and neck cancer was diagnosed in the dose-escalation patients. Eligibility admitted prior anti-PD-1, anti-PD-L1 or anti-CTLA-4 therapy; about 39% had some.

Systemic immunosuppression or a history of autoimmune disease excluded patients. Measured with immunoSEQ multiplex PCR; TCRdb has only the in-frame clones, and not every one. The data show approximately 40,000 clones, 65% to 90% seen once. The CDR3 totals 17 residues. The ends were cut back, 5 bases at V and 0 bases at J, with 17 bases in the middle. Germline loops: CDR1 MGHRA, CDR2 YSYEKL. This sequence was found in an adult with an advanced solid tumor such as melanoma, head and neck, liver or kidney cancer. This rearrangement joins TRBV4-1 to TRBJ1-5, with D maybe TRBD1 (5 bases). The sequencing here drew on CD4+ or CD8+ T cells sorted from blood, taken in a trial of the OX40 agonist ivuxolimab. CDR3 in amino acids: CASSTGGGVYSNQPQHF. DNA of the CDR3: TGCGCCAGCAGCACGGGCGGGGGGGTATATAGCAATCAGCCCCAGCATTTT.